A selection of T cell receptor beta chains follows, all from one sample in a study of PD-1 blockade in classical Hodgkin lymphoma. Here immunoSEQ multiplex PCR was the method, and the copy in TCRdb shows in-frame clones only, minus some. The sample includes 6,600 or so clones, about 74% of them seen just once. Sample: peripheral blood mononuclear cells (PBMCs), taken before the fourth cycle of nivolumab. These receptors came from a human donor with classical Hodgkin lymphoma. Both conserved end residues are part of each CDR3. A D gene is named only where the DNA matches it firmly. For some rows the clone size is stated as once, few or many, or as a class when expanded; others skip it.

-	-	TRBV29-1	TRBJ2-5	CSVEEWDLETQYF	TGCAGCGTTGAAGAGTGGGATCTGGAGACCCAGTACTTC
-	-	TRBV18	TRBJ2-3	CASSLSDTQYF	TGTGCCAGCTCACTCTCAGATACGCAGTATTTT
-	-	TRBV2	TRBJ2-2	CASSGLRQGNTGELFF	TGTGCCAGCAGTGGCCTGCGGCAGGGAAACACCGGGGAGCTGTTTTTT
-	-	TRBV15	TRBJ2-4	CATSRSDSLAKNIQYF	TGTGCCACCAGCAGATCCGACAGCCTGGCCAAAAACATTCAGTACTTC
-	TRBD2	TRBV27	TRBJ2-6	CASSLNAGGGRGSGANVLTF	TGTGCCAGCAGTTTAAACGCTGGGGGCGGGAGGGGGTCTGGGGCCAACGTCCTGACTTTC
once	TRBD1	TRBV7-2	TRBJ1-1	CASSDQDRVDTEAFF	TGTGCCAGCAGCGACCAGGACAGGGTAGACACTGAAGCTTTCTTT
-	-	TRBV5-6	TRBJ2-7	CASSPQVGYEQYF	TGTGCCAGCAGCCCGCAGGTGGGCTACGAGCAGTACTTC
-	-	TRBV7-2	TRBJ2-7	CASSRPTKSYEQYF	TGTGCCAGCAGCCGCCCGACTAAATCCTACGAGCAGTACTTC
-	-	TRBV5-4	TRBJ1-5	CASSLAGQNQPQHF	TGTGCCAGCAGCTTGGCCGGGCAGAATCAGCCCCAGCATTTT
-	-	TRBV5-8	TRBJ2-3	CASSLAYRAADTQYF	TGTGCCAGCAGCTTGGCCTACAGGGCGGCAGATACGCAGTATTTT
few	-	TRBV5-4	TRBJ2-5	CASSSAGIRETQYF	TGTGCCAGCAGCTCCGCGGGGATTAGGGAGACCCAGTACTTC
-	TRBD2	TRBV7-2	TRBJ2-7	CASSLVRGGEQYF	TGTGCCAGCAGCTTAGTCCGGGGGGGCGAGCAGTACTTC
-	-	TRBV29-1	TRBJ1-1	CSVDGALNTEAFF	TGCAGCGTTGATGGAGCCTTGAACACTGAAGCTTTCTTT
-	-	TRBV7-8	TRBJ2-5	CASSRTELSAQYF	TGTGCCAGCAGTCGCACTGAGCTCTCGGCCCAGTACTTC
-	TRBD2	TRBV2	TRBJ2-4	CASSEGIAGKNIQYF	TGTGCCAGCAGTGAGGGGATAGCGGGAAAAAACATTCAGTACTTC
few	-	TRBV6-6	TRBJ2-3	CASSSTDTQYF	TGTGCCAGCAGTTCCACAGATACGCAGTATTTT
once	-	TRBV6-5	TRBJ2-7	CASSAYEQYF	TGTGCCAGCAGTGCTTACGAGCAGTACTTC
-	-	TRBV7-2	TRBJ2-7	CASSLAFAGEQYF	TGTGCCAGCAGCTTAGCATTCGCGGGGGAGCAGTACTTC
-	TRBD1	TRBV10-3	TRBJ1-5	CAISESGVTGQQPQHF	TGTGCCATCAGTGAGTCGGGTGTGACAGGGCAACAGCCCCAGCATTTT
-	-	TRBV6-6	TRBJ2-4	CASNPRTSLAKNIQYF	TGTGCCAGCAATCCCCGGACATCTTTAGCCAAAAACATTCAGTACTTC
-	-	TRBV5-5	TRBJ2-7	CASSPGPRTLNEQYF	TGTGCCAGCAGCCCAGGTCCAAGGACCCTTAACGAGCAGTACTTC
once	-	TRBV6-9	TRBJ2-7	CASTLGGTYEQYF	TGTGCCAGCACCCTCGGAGGGACCTACGAGCAGTACTTC
-	-	TRBV29-1	TRBJ2-7	CSALKGQGSHEQYF	TGCAGCGCTTTAAAGGGGCAGGGGAGCCACGAGCAGTACTTC
-	-	TRBV2	TRBJ2-5	CASSEIRGTKTQYF	TGTGCCAGCAGTGAAATCAGGGGCACGAAGACCCAGTACTTC
-	-	TRBV29-1	TRBJ1-2	CSVAPSRDGYTF	TGCAGCGTTGCCCCCTCCAGGGACGGCTACACCTTC
-	-	TRBV7-6	TRBJ2-1	CASSLARTNEQFF	TGTGCCAGCTCTCTAGCGAGGACAAATGAGCAGTTCTTC
-	-	TRBV7-9	TRBJ2-7	CASSHAGSGEQYF	TGTGCCAGCAGTCATGCGGGGTCGGGAGAGCAGTACTTC
few	-	TRBV7-2	TRBJ2-1	CASSLTSASQFF	TGTGCCAGCAGCTTAACTTCGGCCTCGCAGTTCTTC
few	-	TRBV25-1	TRBJ2-1	CASSEGGHEQFF	TGTGCCAGCAGTGAGGGGGGTCATGAGCAGTTCTTC
-	-	TRBV5-5	TRBJ1-2	CASSLGGGDLQGYTF	TGTGCCAGCAGCTTGGGTGGTGGAGATCTACAGGGCTACACCTTC
-	TRBD1	TRBV5-4	TRBJ2-1	CASSLEGGRWNEQFF	TGTGCCAGCAGCTTGGAAGGGGGCAGGTGGAATGAGCAGTTCTTC
-	-	TRBV7-2	TRBJ1-1	CASSGQRLNTEAFF	TGTGCCAGCAGCGGGCAGAGATTAAACACTGAAGCTTTCTTT
-	TRBD2	TRBV27	TRBJ2-7	CASSSIAGGDYEQYF	TGTGCCAGCAGTTCAATAGCGGGAGGTGACTACGAGCAGTACTTC
-	TRBD2	TRBV4-1	TRBJ2-5	CASSQVGGKETQYF	TGCGCCAGCAGCCAAGTGGGAGGGAAAGAGACCCAGTACTTC
few	-	TRBV6-6	TRBJ1-4	CASRPFLGVTNEKLFF	TGTGCCAGCAGACCCTTTTTGGGGGTAACTAATGAAAAACTGTTTTTT
-	TRBD1	TRBV7-3	TRBJ2-7	CASSPQGQGETEQYF	TGTGCCAGCAGCCCCCAGGGACAGGGGGAGACCGAGCAGTACTTC
-	-	TRBV27	TRBJ1-6	CASMGGITYNSPLHF	TGTGCCAGCATGGGGGGCATCACCTATAATTCACCCCTCCACTTT
-	TRBD2	TRBV15	TRBJ2-2	CATSGRLAGYANTGELFF	TGTGCCACCAGCGGTCGACTAGCGGGATACGCGAACACCGGGGAGCTGTTTTTT
-	-	TRBV27	TRBJ1-5	CASDTGYSNQPQHF	TGTGCCAGCGACACAGGGTATAGCAATCAGCCCCAGCATTTT
few	-	TRBV20-1	TRBJ1-1	CSARDRTEAFF	TGCAGTGCTAGAGATCGAACTGAAGCTTTCTTT
-	-	TRBV21-1	TRBJ2-7	CASSKEARASYEQYF	TGTGCCAGCAGCAAAGAAGCCAGGGCCTCCTACGAGCAGTACTTC
-	-	TRBV10-3	TRBJ2-7	CAISDLGVAVTYEQYF	TGTGCCATCAGTGATCTTGGGGTAGCGGTAACCTACGAGCAGTACTTC
-	-	TRBV7-8	TRBJ1-1	CASTSLGRKNTEAFF	TGTGCCAGCACTAGCCTGGGACGGAAGAACACTGAAGCTTTCTTT
-	-	TRBV28	TRBJ2-7	CASSFGSGGYEQYF	TGTGCCAGCAGTTTTGGGAGTGGCGGCTACGAGCAGTACTTC
few	TRBD2	TRBV27	TRBJ2-1	CASSLSGGSGPNEQFF	TGTGCCAGCAGTTTAAGCGGCGGGAGTGGCCCCAATGAGCAGTTCTTC
-	TRBD1	TRBV6-5	TRBJ2-3	CASSWGQGASDTQYF	TGTGCCAGCAGTTGGGGACAGGGGGCGTCAGATACGCAGTATTTT
-	TRBD2	TRBV7-2	TRBJ2-2	CASSLRLASSPRGAVF	TGTGCCAGCAGCTTACGACTAGCCTCCAGTCCCCGGGGAGCTGTTTTT
-	-	TRBV5-1	TRBJ1-3	CASSLHESGNTIYF	TGCGCCAGCAGCTTGCACGAATCTGGAAACACCATATATTTT
-	-	TRBV27	TRBJ2-1	CASSLSAGGEQFF	TGTGCCAGCAGTTTAAGCGCAGGAGGAGAGCAGTTCTTC
-	-	TRBV11-2	TRBJ1-3	CASSLGGSGNTIYF	TGTGCCAGCAGCTTAGGGGGCTCTGGAAACACCATATATTTT
-	TRBD1	TRBV5-5	TRBJ1-2	CASSPPQGALWGYTF	TGTGCCAGCAGCCCACCACAGGGGGCCCTATGGGGCTACACCTTC
large	-	TRBV7-9	TRBJ2-1	CASSFPVVEQFF	TGTGCCAGCAGCTTCCCTGTCGTTGAGCAGTTCTTC
-	-	TRBV28	TRBJ2-1	CASKVSGYNEQFF	TGTGCCAGCAAGGTTTCGGGTTACAATGAGCAGTTCTTC
-	-	TRBV5-1	TRBJ2-5	CASSLTPAGRYQETQYF	TGCGCCAGCAGCTTGACCCCCGCGGGGCGGTATCAAGAGACCCAGTACTTC
-	-	TRBV5-1	TRBJ2-7	CASSIAGSYEQYF	TGCGCCAGCAGCATCGCGGGATCCTACGAGCAGTACTTC
-	-	TRBV27	TRBJ2-7	CASSLYVGNEQYF	TGTGCCAGCAGTTTATACGTGGGTAACGAGCAGTACTTC
-	-	TRBV29-1	TRBJ2-3	CSVQLRGTDTQYF	TGCAGCGTTCAACTACGGGGCACAGATACGCAGTATTTT
-	TRBD2	TRBV27	TRBJ2-1	CASSVGLADYDNEQFF	TGTGCCAGCAGTGTCGGACTAGCGGATTATGACAATGAGCAGTTCTTC
-	-	TRBV5-8	TRBJ1-5	CASSPGDRINQPQHF	TGTGCCAGCAGCCCGGGCGACAGGATCAATCAGCCCCAGCATTTT